The next 16 T cell receptor beta chains were all read from a single sample in a study of cytomegalovirus exposure and HLA in healthy donors. The PCR used 60 Vbeta and 13 Jbeta primers. Here immunoSEQ multiplex PCR was the method, and the copy in TCRdb shows in-frame clones only, minus some. Found here are about 140,000 clones; the top ten clones hold approximately 2.5%. Sequencing input: PBMCs. The receptors stem from a man between 40 and 49 years old in good health and CMV-seronegative.

The chain couples TRBV27 to TRBJ1-4; maybe TRBD1 (6 bases). The germline V gene has CDR1 MNHEY and CDR2 SMNVEV (reference sequence). The length of the CDR3 is 12 residues. V was clipped by 10 bases and J by 5 bases, with 11 bases between them. CDR3 residues: CATRDNNEKLFF. CDR3 nucleotides: TGTGCCACCAGGGACAACAATGAAAAACTGTTTTTT.

This chain's CDR3 is CASNIAGRGNYGYTF. CDR3 bases: TGTGCCAGCAACATCGCTGGGAGAGGGAACTATGGCTACACCTTC. The chain links TRBV6-1 to TRBJ1-2; D uncertain. V lost 7 bases to trimming and J lost 2 bases, with 17 bases between them. The germline V gene has CDR1 MNHNS and CDR2 SASEGT. The length of the CDR3 is 15 residues.

This chain links TRBV7-9 with TRBJ1-1, with a tentative D call TRBD1 (6 bases). Germline CDR1 reads SEHNR; CDR2 reads FQNEAQ (reference sequence). Deletions cut 11 bases from V and 4 bases from J, with 20 bases between. The CDR3 is made up of 14 amino acids. DNA of the CDR3: TGTGCCGTATCAAACAGGGTAAGAAGCACTGAAGCTTTCTTT. Its translation is CAVSNRVRSTEAFF.

The chain combines TRBV7-9 with TRBJ2-3, with 7 bases matching TRBD1. Germline V lookup: CDR1 SEHNR, CDR2 FQNEAQ (reference sequence). Germline trimming cut 3 bases from V and 5 bases from J; bases unmatched to any gene: 5. The CDR3 is 14 amino acids. CDR3 DNA sequence: TGTGCCAGCAGCTTTATGGGGACAGAAGATACGCAGTATTTT. Residues: CASSFMGTEDTQYF.

The rearrangement uses TRBV4-2 and TRBJ2-3, with D maybe TRBD1 (5 bases). The V end was cut by 0 bases, the J end by 5 bases, with 6 bases between. This CDR3 spans 13 amino acids. Looked up from germline, CDR1 is LGHNA and CDR2 is YNFKEQ. The CDR3 DNA sequence: TGTGCCAGCAGCCAAGATAGGGGAGATACGCAGTATTTT. As protein: CASSQDRGDTQYF.

A remark on this clone: Other DNA sequences in this specimen translate into the identical CDR3. The chain joins TRBV5-4 to TRBJ2-7; 7 positions agree with TRBD1. The germline V gene encodes CDR1 SGHNT and CDR2 YYREEE (reference sequence). This CDR3 region has 13 residues. V lost 0 bases to trimming and J lost 4 bases; unmatched junction nucleotides: 1. The CDR3 sequence: CASSLDRGYEQYF. CDR3 nucleotides: TGTGCCAGCAGCTTGGACAGGGGATACGAGCAGTACTTC.

The chain couples TRBV4-1 to TRBJ2-7, with TRBD1 matching 7 bases. The junction had 7 bases not matched to a gene; V was cut back by 0 bases and J by 5 bases. CDR3 length: 15 residues. From germline, CDR1 is MGHRA and CDR2 YSYEKL. This CDR3 reads CASSQDFRTGDEQYF. The CDR3 DNA reads TGCGCCAGCAGCCAAGATTTCAGGACAGGCGACGAGCAGTACTTC.

The J gene is TRBJ1-2, the V gene TRBV7-2; D perhaps matches TRBD1 (6 bases). Looked up from germline, CDR1 is SGHTA and CDR2 is FQGNSA. The V and J ends lost 3 bases and 5 bases respectively, with 10 bases between them. This CDR3 contains 13 residues. CDR3 amino acids: CASSFNRDYGYTF. For the CDR3, the DNA is TGTGCCAGCAGCTTCAACAGGGATTATGGCTACACCTTC.

V and J are TRBV7-6 and TRBJ1-5; D may be TRBD1 (6 bases). Germline V CDR1 and CDR2: SGHVS, FNYEAQ. Trimming left V 5 bases short and J 2 bases short, with 13 bases between. The CDR3 sequence is 15 residues long. The CDR3 protein is CASSEGGVGNQPQHF. CDR3 sequence (DNA): TGTGCCAGCAGCGAAGGGGGAGTGGGCAATCAGCCCCAGCATTTT.

On this clone: The same CDR3 can be traced to other DNA sequences in this sample. The chain links TRBV27 to TRBJ1-1, with D perhaps matching TRBD1 (5 bases). The V end lost 6 bases, the J end lost 10 bases, and 27 bases lay between the germline ends. CDR1 is MNHEY and CDR2 is SMNVEV in the germline V gene (reference sequence). The CDR3 length is 16 residues. The CDR3 DNA is TGTGCCAGCAGCTTCCTAACCCCGACAGCTCCGTCAGGAGCTTTCTTT. It is translated as CASSFLTPTAPSGAFF.

The V call is TRBV5-4, the J call TRBJ2-2; 14 bases are shared with TRBD2. CDR3 size: 19 residues. The V gene's germline CDR1 is SGHNT and CDR2 YYREEE (reference sequence). The V segment lost 1 base and the J segment 2 bases; nucleotides outside the gene matches: 7. The CDR3 region has the DNA TGTGCCAGCAGCTTGATGCGACTAGCGGGGGGGCGAAACACCGGGGAGCTGTTTTTT. This translates into CASSLMRLAGGRNTGELFF.

V and J are TRBV5-4 and TRBJ2-3; 8 nucleotides align to TRBD2. V lost 3 bases and J lost 4; bases outside the gene matches: 10. Germline CDR1 and CDR2: SGHNT and YYREEE (reference sequence). This CDR3 spans 16 amino acids. In DNA, the CDR3 is TGTGCCAGCAGCTCTTTAGCGGGGTCGGACGCAGATACGCAGTATTTT. The encoded protein is CASSSLAGSDADTQYF.

V and J are TRBV7-6 and TRBJ1-4, with 7 positions matching TRBD1. The CDR3 is 15 residues long. Germline V lookup: CDR1 SGHVS, CDR2 FNYEAQ. After removal of 5 bases from V and 7 bases from J, the junction contained 10 bases not matched to a gene. DNA for the CDR3: TGTGCCAGCAGCAACAGGGGCGTAGACTCTGAAAAACTGTTTTTT. It yields the protein CASSNRGVDSEKLFF.

The chain couples TRBV9 to TRBJ1-1, with 7 bases that match TRBD1. The V and J ends lost 0 bases and 9 bases, in that order; junction bases with no gene match: 8. The CDR3 is 14 amino acids. CDR1 is SGDLS and CDR2 is YYNGEE in the germline V gene. The CDR3 nucleotides read TGTGCCAGCAGCGTAGGCTTGTCAGGGGGGAAAGCTTTCTTT. Translated: CASSVGLSGGKAFF.

The chain joins TRBV7-2 to TRBJ1-6; TRBD1 matches at 8 bases. V shed 5 bases and J 8 bases; nucleotides not matched to a gene: 8. Germline V CDR1 and CDR2: SGHTA, FQGNSA. The CDR3 has 15 amino acids. The CDR3, as DNA: TGTGCCAGCAGCCCCCAGGGGGCAGGGTATTCACCCCTCCACTTT. It yields the protein CASSPQGAGYSPLHF.

The rearrangement uses TRBV7-2 and TRBJ2-7; no clear D gene. Per the germline V gene, CDR1 is SGHTA and CDR2 is FQGNSA. The CDR3 has 12 residues. V lost 2 bases and J 7 bases, leaving 9 bases between the germline ends. The CDR3 DNA reads as TGTGCCAGCAGCTTACCTTCGAGAGAGCAGTACTTC. This encodes CASSLPSREQYF.